This TCR beta chain appears in the sequencing data of a study of cytomegalovirus exposure and HLA in healthy donors. The PCR employed 60 Vbeta primers together with 13 Jbeta primers. Only in-frame clones appear in the TCRdb table, and some are missing; sequencing was by immunoSEQ multiplex PCR. The sample includes some 150,000 clones, under 90% of them seen just once. Trimming took off 0 bases at V and 8 bases at J, with 15 bases between the two ends. Germline values: CDR1 SGDLS, CDR2 YYNGEE. The CDR3 consists of 15 residues. The sample taken for sequencing was PBMCs. The source of this sequence is a man aged 25-45 years in good health and CMV-seronegative. The chain carries TRBV9 and TRBJ2-1; tentatively, D is TRBD2 (5 bases). The CDR3 DNA is TGTGCCAGCAGCGTAGTTAATTCGGGGTGGGATGAGCAGTTCTTC. Translated: CASSVVNSGWDEQFF.